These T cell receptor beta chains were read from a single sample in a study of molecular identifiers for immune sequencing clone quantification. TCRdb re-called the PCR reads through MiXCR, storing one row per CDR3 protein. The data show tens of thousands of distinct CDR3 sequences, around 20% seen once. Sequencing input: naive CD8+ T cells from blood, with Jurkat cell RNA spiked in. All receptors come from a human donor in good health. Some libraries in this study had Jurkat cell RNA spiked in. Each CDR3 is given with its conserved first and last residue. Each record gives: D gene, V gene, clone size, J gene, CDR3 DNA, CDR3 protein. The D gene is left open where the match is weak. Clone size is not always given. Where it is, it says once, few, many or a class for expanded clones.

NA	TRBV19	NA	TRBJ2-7	TGTGCCAGTGGGAACGGCCCAGCCTACGAGCAGTACTTC	CASGNGPAYEQYF
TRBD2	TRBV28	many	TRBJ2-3	TGTGCCAGCAGTGTAGCGGGCTTGGCATTGTCGACAGATACGCAGTATTTT	CASSVAGLALSTDTQYF
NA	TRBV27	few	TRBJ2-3	TGTGCCAGCAGGTCCGGTACAGGGCCCGCTAGCACAGATACGCAGTATTTT	CASRSGTGPASTDTQYF
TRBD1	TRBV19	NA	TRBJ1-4	TGTGCCAGTAGTCAAGGGGGCGCGAGTGAAAAACTGTTTTTT	CASSQGGASEKLFF
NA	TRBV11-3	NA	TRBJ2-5	TGTGCCAGCAGCTTGAGGGGGTTCCAAGAGACCCAGTACTTC	CASSLRGFQETQYF
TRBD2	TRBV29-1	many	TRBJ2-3	TGCAGCGTTACTAGCGGGGGGCTAACAGATACGCAGTATTTT	CSVTSGGLTDTQYF
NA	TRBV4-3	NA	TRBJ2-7	TGCGCCAGCAGCCAAGATTGGAGACAGGACCTCTACGAGCAGTACTTC	CASSQDWRQDLYEQYF
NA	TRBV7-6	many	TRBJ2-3	TGTGCCAGCAGCTTCCTCTTGACAGATACGCAGTATTTT	CASSFLLTDTQYF
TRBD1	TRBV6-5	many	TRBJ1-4	TGTGCCAGCAGTTTGGGGACAGGGGATGAAAAACTGTTTTTT	CASSLGTGDEKLFF
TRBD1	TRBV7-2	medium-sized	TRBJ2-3	TGTGCCAGCAGCTTAGAACAGGGGACAGATACGCAGTATTTT	CASSLEQGTDTQYF
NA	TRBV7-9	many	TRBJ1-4	TGTGCCAGCAGATTAGACAGAACGGATGAAAAACTGTTTTTT	CASRLDRTDEKLFF